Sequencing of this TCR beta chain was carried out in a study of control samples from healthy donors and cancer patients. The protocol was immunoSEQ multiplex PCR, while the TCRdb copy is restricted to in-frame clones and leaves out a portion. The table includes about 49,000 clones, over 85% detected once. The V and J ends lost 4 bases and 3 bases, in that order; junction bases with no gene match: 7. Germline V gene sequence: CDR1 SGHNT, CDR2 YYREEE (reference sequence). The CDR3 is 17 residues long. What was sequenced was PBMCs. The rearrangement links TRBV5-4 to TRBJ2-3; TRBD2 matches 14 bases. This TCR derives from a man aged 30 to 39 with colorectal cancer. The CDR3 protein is CASSKTSGGAWTDTQYF. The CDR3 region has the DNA TGTGCCAGCAGCAAGACTAGCGGGGGGGCTTGGACAGATACGCAGTATTTT.